Below are 7 T cell receptor beta chains sequenced from a single sample in a study of T cells after yellow fever vaccination. In TCRdb, the 5' RACE reads were re-called with MiXCR into one record per CDR3 protein. The table includes around 590,000 distinct CDR3 sequences, 9% to 15% detected once. The source material was PBMCs, sampled on the day of the yellow fever booster vaccination. The receptor set was obtained from a man younger than 45 who received the YFV17D yellow fever vaccine.

This clonotype was detected once. This may be a read error: a much more frequent sequence differs by one nucleotide. The chain links TRBV4-3 to TRBJ2-5; 14 bases agree with TRBD2. CDR3 size: 15 residues. From germline, CDR1 is LGHNA and CDR2 YSLEER. Unmatched junction bases numbered 6, after V lost 5 bases and J lost 7 bases. Here the CDR3 DNA reads TGCGCCAGCAGCGTAGGGACTAGCGGGAGTGGGACCCAGTACTTC. It codes for CASSVGTSGSGTQYF.

The chain recombines TRBV5-1 with TRBJ2-7, with D possibly matching TRBD2 (6 bases). Germline values: CDR1 SGHRS, CDR2 YFSETQ. This CDR3 comprises 15 residues. V lost 4 bases to trimming and J lost 0 bases, with 14 bases between them. The CDR3 is CASSPLAVSSYEQYF. CDR3 sequence (DNA): TGCGCCAGCAGCCCCTTAGCGGTTAGCTCCTACGAGCAGTACTTC. The whole variable domain, remainder taken from reference TRBV5-1 and TRBJ2-7, is KAGVTQTPRYLIKTRGQQVTLSCSPISGHRSVSWYQQTPGQGLQFLFEYFSETQRNKGNFPGRFSGRQFSNSRSEMNVSTLELGDSALYLCASSPLAVSSYEQYFGPGTRLTVT.

The CDR3 region is CASSRRMDEQYF. The CDR3 DNA is TGTGCCAGCAGCCGTCGGATGGACGAGCAGTACTTC. V usage is TRBV5-6 and J usage is TRBJ2-7; D remains unclear. The V end lost 4 bases, the J end lost 5 bases, and 10 bases lay between the germline ends. The CDR3 is 12 residues long. Germline CDR1 reads SGHDT; CDR2 reads YYEEEE.

V usage is TRBV6-2 or TRBV6-3 and J usage is TRBJ2-6; TRBD2 might be the D (6 bases). Germline V lookup: CDR1 MNHEY, CDR2 SVGEGT. The CDR3 has 15 residues. Trimming took 5 bases from V and 4 from J, leaving 12 bases between them. The CDR3 region is CASSDRGKGANVLTF. As DNA, the CDR3 is TGTGCCAGCAGTGACCGGGGGAAAGGGGCCAACGTCCTGACTTTC.

The chain recombines TRBV9 with TRBJ2-5; the D gene could be TRBD1 or TRBD2 (5 bases each). This CDR3 is built from 15 residues. V shed 1 base and J shed 5 bases, with 15 bases lying between them. Germline CDR1 and CDR2: SGDLS and YYNGEE. The chain's CDR3 is CASSVKGSPWETQYF. The CDR3 DNA follows: TGTGCCAGCAGCGTAAAGGGGAGTCCTTGGGAGACCCAGTACTTC.

The table lists this clonotype with a few counts. The J gene is TRBJ2-3, the V gene TRBV12-3 or TRBV12-4, with D possibly TRBD1 on 7 matching bases. The CDR3 has 14 amino acids. Between the trimmed V and J ends, which lost 6 bases and 4 bases, there was a span of 14 bases. The CDR3 region is CASSSTRGADTQYF. CDR3 sequence (DNA): TGTGCCAGCAGCTCAACCAGGGGGGCAGATACGCAGTATTTT.

The sample holds a few counts of this clonotype. This chain joins TRBV20-1 and TRBJ2-1; 8 bases are shared with TRBD2. The CDR3 loop spans 13 amino acids. After removal of 5 bases from V and 4 bases from J, the junction contained 4 bases not matched to a gene. Germline CDR1 reads DFQATT; CDR2 reads SNEGSKA (reference sequence). CDR3 residues: CSAGTSLYNEQFF. The CDR3 DNA is TGCAGTGCTGGGACTAGTTTGTACAATGAGCAGTTCTTC.